This TCR beta chain was recovered during a study of cytomegalovirus exposure and HLA in healthy donors. At the level of the study: According to later analysis, the same platform produced the 120 validation and under 700 first-cohort repertoires.

The CDR3 has 13 residues. V lost 1 base and J 5 bases, leaving 8 bases between the germline ends. Germline values: CDR1 MDHEN, CDR2 SYDVKM. Sequencing was performed with immunoSEQ multiplex PCR; in TCRdb, only in-frame clones are kept and a portion is missing. The table shows about 130,000 clones, with roughly 90% occurring only once. General study results and limits: A classifier reportedly called cytomegalovirus status with high sensitivity and specificity. A few chains tied to CMV proved CMV antigen-specific in vitro.

About this clone itself: What it recognizes is unknown.

Separation from the roughly 680-subject first cohort characterized the roughly 120-subject validation cohort, to which the donors belonged. This receptor was taken from a woman aged 18-35 years in good health and CMV-seronegative. The chain recombines TRBV28 with TRBJ1-1; D is uncertain. Sequences were obtained from PBMCs. The CDR3 DNA sequence: TGTGCCAGCAGTTTATCTCCGAGGACTGAAGCTTTCTTT. It yields the protein CASSLSPRTEAFF.